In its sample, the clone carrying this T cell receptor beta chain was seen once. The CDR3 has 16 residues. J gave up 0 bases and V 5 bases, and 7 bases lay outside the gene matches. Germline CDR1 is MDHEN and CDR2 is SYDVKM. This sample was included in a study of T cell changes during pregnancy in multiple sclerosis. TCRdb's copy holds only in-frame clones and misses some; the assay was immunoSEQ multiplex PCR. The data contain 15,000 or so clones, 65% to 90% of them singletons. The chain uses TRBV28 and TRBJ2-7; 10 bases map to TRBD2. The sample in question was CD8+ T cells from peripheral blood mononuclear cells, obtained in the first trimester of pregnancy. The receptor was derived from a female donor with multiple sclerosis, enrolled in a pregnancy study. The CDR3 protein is CASSGGLATLSYEQYF. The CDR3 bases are TGTGCCAGCAGTGGGGGACTAGCGACCCTCTCCTACGAGCAGTACTTC.